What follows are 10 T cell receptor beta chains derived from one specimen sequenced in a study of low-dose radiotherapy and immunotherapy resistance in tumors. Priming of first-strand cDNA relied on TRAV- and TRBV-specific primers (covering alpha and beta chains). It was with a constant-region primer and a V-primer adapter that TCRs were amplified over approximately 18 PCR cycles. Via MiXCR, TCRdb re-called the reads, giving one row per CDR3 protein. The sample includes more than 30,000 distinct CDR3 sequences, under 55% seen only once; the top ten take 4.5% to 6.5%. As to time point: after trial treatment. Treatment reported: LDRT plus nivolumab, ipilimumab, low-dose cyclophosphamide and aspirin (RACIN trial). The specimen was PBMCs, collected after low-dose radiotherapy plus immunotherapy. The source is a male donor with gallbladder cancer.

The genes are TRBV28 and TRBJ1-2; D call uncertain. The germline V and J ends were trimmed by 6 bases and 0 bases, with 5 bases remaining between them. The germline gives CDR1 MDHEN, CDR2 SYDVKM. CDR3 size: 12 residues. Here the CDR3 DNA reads TGTGCCAGCAGACAAGCTAACTATGGCTACACCTTC. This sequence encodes CASRQANYGYTF.

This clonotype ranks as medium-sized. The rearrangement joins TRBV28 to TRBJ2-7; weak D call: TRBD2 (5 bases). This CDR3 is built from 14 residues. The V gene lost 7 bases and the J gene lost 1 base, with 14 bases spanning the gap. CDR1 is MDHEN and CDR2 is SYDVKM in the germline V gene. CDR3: CASTLSGFSYEQYF. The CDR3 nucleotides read TGTGCCAGCACCCTTTCGGGGTTTTCCTACGAGCAGTACTTC. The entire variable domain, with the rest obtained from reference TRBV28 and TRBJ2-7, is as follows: DVKVTQSSRYLVKRTGEKVFLECVQDMDHENMFWYRQDPGLGLRLIYFSYDVKMKEKGDIPEGYSVSREKKERFSLILESASTNQTSMYLCASTLSGFSYEQYFGPGTRLTVT.

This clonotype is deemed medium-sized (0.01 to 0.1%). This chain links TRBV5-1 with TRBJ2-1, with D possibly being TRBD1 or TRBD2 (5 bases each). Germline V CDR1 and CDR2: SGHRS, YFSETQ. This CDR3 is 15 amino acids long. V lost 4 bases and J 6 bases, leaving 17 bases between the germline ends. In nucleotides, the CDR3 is TGCGCCAGCAGCCATGGGACCCAGAGGCTCAATGAGCAGTTCTTC. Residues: CASSHGTQRLNEQFF.

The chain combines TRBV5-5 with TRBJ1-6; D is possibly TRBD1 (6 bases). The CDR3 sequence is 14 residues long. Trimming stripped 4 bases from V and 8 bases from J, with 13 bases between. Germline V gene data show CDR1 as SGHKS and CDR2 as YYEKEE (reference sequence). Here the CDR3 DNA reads TGTGCCAGCAGCCGACCGTACAGGGATTCACCCCTCCACTTT. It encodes CASSRPYRDSPLHF.

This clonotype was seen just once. The CDR3 here is CASSIGTTDTQYF. DNA of the CDR3: TGTGCCAGCAGTATAGGGACCACAGATACGCAGTATTTT. The J gene is TRBJ2-3, the V gene TRBV6-2 or TRBV6-3, with D possibly being TRBD1 or TRBD2 (5 bases each). CDR1 is MNHEY, CDR2 SVGEGT, per germline. V shed 5 bases and J shed 2 bases, with 8 bases lying between them. CDR3 length: 13 residues.

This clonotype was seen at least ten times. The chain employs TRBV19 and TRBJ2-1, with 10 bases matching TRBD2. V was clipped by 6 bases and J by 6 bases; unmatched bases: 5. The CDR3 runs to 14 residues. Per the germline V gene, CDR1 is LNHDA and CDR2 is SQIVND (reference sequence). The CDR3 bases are TGTGCCAGTAGCACAATAGCGGGAGGCAATGAGCAGTTCTTC. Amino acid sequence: CASSTIAGGNEQFF. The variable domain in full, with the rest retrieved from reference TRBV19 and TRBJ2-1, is DGGITQSPKYLFRKEGQNVTLSCEQNLNHDAMYWYRQDPGQGLRLIYYSQIVNDFQKGDIAEGYSVSREKKESFPLTVTSAQKNPTAFYLCASSTIAGGNEQFFGPGTRLTVL.

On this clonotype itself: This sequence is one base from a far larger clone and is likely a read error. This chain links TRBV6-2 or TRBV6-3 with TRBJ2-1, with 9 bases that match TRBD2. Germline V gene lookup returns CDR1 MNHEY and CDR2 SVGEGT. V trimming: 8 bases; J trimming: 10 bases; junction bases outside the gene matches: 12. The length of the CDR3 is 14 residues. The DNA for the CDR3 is TGTGCCAGCCTCCTAGCGGGGCTACACTACGAGCAGTTCTTC. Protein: CASLLAGLHYEQFF.

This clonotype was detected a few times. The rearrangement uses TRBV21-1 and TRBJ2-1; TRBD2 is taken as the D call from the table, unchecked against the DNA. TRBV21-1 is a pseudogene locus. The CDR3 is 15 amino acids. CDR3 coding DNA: TGTGCCAGCAGCAATTCTTCTAGCGGCCACAATGAGCAGTTCTTC. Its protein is CASSNSSSGHNEQFF.

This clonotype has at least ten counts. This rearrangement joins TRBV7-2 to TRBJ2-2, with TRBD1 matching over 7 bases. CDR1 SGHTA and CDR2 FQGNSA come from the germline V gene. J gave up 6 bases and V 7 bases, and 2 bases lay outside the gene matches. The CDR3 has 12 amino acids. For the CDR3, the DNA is TGTGCCAGCACCCAGGGGGCCGGGGAGCTGTTTTTT. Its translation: CASTQGAGELFF.

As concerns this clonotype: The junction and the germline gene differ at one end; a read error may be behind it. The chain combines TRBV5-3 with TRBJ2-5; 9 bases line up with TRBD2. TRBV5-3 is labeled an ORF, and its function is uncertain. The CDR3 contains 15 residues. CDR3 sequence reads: CASSFISGGGETQYF. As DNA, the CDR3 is TGTGCCAGCAGCTTTATTAGCGGGGGAGGGGAGACCCAGTACTTC.